A single sample gave rise to the 17 T cell receptor beta chains below, sequenced in a study of cytomegalovirus exposure and HLA in healthy donors. The primer mix had 60 Vbeta and 13 Jbeta primers. The assay was immunoSEQ multiplex PCR, and TCRdb's table has in-frame clones only and misses some. The sample lists over 70,000 clones, roughly 80% occurring once. The sequencing input was PBMCs. These receptors originate from a man in his forties or fifties in good health and CMV-seropositive.

The CDR3, as DNA: TGTGCCACCAGCCCCCCGGGGTATCAGCCCCAGCATTTT. This encodes CATSPPGYQPQHF. The V call is TRBV15, the J call TRBJ1-5, with D uncertain. With 5 bases removed from V and 5 bases from J, the gap between germline ends came to 10 bases. Germline lookup yields CDR1 LNHNV and CDR2 YYDKDF (reference sequence). The CDR3 is 13 residues long.

The CDR3 DNA is TGCAGCGTTGAAGATTTTGGTGGGCTCAGCACAGATACGCAGTATTTT. It codes for CSVEDFGGLSTDTQYF. The chain combines TRBV29-1 with TRBJ2-3; D uncertain. Germline loops: CDR1 SQVTM, CDR2 ANQGSEA. There are 16 residues in the CDR3. V lost 0 bases and J lost 0, with 13 bases in between.

This clone was observed once. The rearrangement joins TRBV5-1 to TRBJ2-6; 8 bases map to TRBD2. The germline V gene encodes CDR1 SGHRS and CDR2 YFSETQ. The CDR3 sequence is 15 residues long. With V trimmed by 3 bases and J by 2 bases, 1 base remained unmatched. The CDR3 sequence is CASSSGGAGANVLTF. CDR3 DNA sequence: TGCGCCAGCAGCTCGGGGGGGGCTGGGGCCAACGTCCTGACTTTC.

The chain joins TRBV29-1 to TRBJ2-7; 10 bases agree with TRBD2. V lost 2 bases and J lost 5; bases outside the gene matches: 0. CDR1 and CDR2 from the germline V gene are SQVTM and ANQGSEA. This CDR3 has 12 amino acids. CDR3: CSVELAGDEQYF. CDR3 sequence (DNA): TGCAGCGTTGAACTAGCGGGAGACGAGCAGTACTTC.

The chain is built from TRBV2 and TRBJ2-5, with TRBD2 matching 7 bases. In germline, CDR1 is SNHLY, CDR2 FYNNEI. Trimming removed 3 bases from V and 1 base from J; junction bases left unmatched: 5. The CDR3 is 15 residues long. Here the CDR3 DNA reads TGTGCCAGCAGTGATAGGTCTAGCGGCCAAGAGACCCAGTACTTC. Protein: CASSDRSSGQETQYF. Together with reference TRBV2 and TRBJ2-5, the CDR3 gives the full variable domain: EPEVTQTPSHQVTQMGQEVILRCVPISNHLYFYWYRQILGQKVEFLVSFYNNEISEKSEIFDDQFSVERPDGSNFTLKIRSTKLEDSAMYFCASSDRSSGQETQYFGPGTRLLVL.

The chain's CDR3 is CASSSQGGGEQYF. The CDR3 DNA follows: TGTGCCAGCAGCTCACAAGGGGGGGGAGAGCAGTACTTC. The chain recombines TRBV7-9 with TRBJ2-7, with D possibly TRBD2 on 7 matching bases. Germline loops: CDR1 SEHNR, CDR2 FQNEAQ (reference sequence). The CDR3 covers 13 residues. The germline V and J ends were trimmed by 4 bases and 7 bases, with 14 bases remaining between them. Variable domain in full (rest from reference TRBV7-9 and TRBJ2-7): DTGVSQNPRHKITKRGQNVTFRCDPISEHNRLYWYRQTLGQGPEFLTYFQNEAQLEKSRLLSDRFSAERPKGSFSTLEIQRTEQGDSAMYLCASSSQGGGEQYFGPGTRLTVT.

In the case of this clone: Relative to the germline gene, one junction end is altered; a read error may explain this. The V call is TRBV7-9, the J call TRBJ2-3; TRBD2 might be the D (5 bases). This CDR3 region has 12 residues. Germline V CDR1 and CDR2: SEHNR, FQNEAQ (reference sequence). The CDR3 is CSSSFTRATGYF. The CDR3 DNA reads TGTTCCAGCAGCTTCACGAGGGCGACGGGGTATTTT.

J is TRBJ2-3 and V is TRBV9, with D possibly matching TRBD2 (5 bases). V dropped 0 bases and J dropped 1 base, with 12 bases sitting between them. Germline CDR1 is SGDLS and CDR2 is YYNGEE. The CDR3 extends over 16 amino acids. The CDR3 coding sequence is TGTGCCAGCAGCGTAGCGGGAACTAGAGGCACAGATACGCAGTATTTT. This encodes CASSVAGTRGTDTQYF.

V gene TRBV6-1 combines with J gene TRBJ2-7; 7 positions match TRBD1. The CDR3 extends over 15 amino acids. CDR1 MNHNS and CDR2 SASEGT come from the germline V gene. The trim removed 6 bases at V and 1 base at J, leaving 9 bases unmatched. The CDR3 DNA sequence: TGTGCCAGCAGCCGAGACAGGGTGGGGTCCTACGAGCAGTACTTC. Amino acid sequence: CASSRDRVGSYEQYF.

The chain combines TRBV18 with TRBJ1-1; perhaps TRBD1 as D (5 bases). CDR3 length equals 13 residues. V lost 6 bases and J 1 base, leaving 9 bases between the germline ends. The V gene's germline CDR1 is KGHSH and CDR2 LQKENI. CDR3 sequence reads: CASSPRGNTEAFF. The CDR3 DNA follows: TGTGCCAGCTCCCCAAGGGGGAACACTGAAGCTTTCTTT.

V is TRBV7-2 and J is TRBJ2-6; a possible D gene is TRBD1 (5 bases). Trimming shortened V by 1 base and J by 0 bases, and 7 bases separated the two germline ends. The CDR3 is 16 residues long. Germline V gene data show CDR1 as SGHTA and CDR2 as FQGNSA. CDR3 sequence: CASSLEGFSGANVLTF. Here the CDR3 DNA reads TGTGCCAGCAGCTTAGAGGGGTTCTCTGGGGCCAACGTCCTGACTTTC.

The V call is TRBV19, the J call TRBJ2-5; TRBD1 might be the D (5 bases). Trimming pared 3 bases from V and 0 bases from J, leaving 14 bases between. Germline V gives CDR1 LNHDA, CDR2 SQIVND (reference sequence). This CDR3 has 16 amino acids. CDR3 loop: CASSMGSGLYQETQYF. CDR3 in DNA: TGTGCCAGTAGTATGGGATCAGGGCTTTACCAAGAGACCCAGTACTTC.

This rearrangement joins TRBV5-1 to TRBJ2-1; 11 bases agree with TRBD2. Germline-derived CDR1 and CDR2 are SGHRS and YFSETQ. The CDR3 runs 14 residues. V shed 1 base, J shed 10 bases, and the junction held 4 bases outside the gene matches. The CDR3 here is CASSLRLAGNEQFF. CDR3 DNA: TGCGCCAGCAGCTTGCGACTAGCGGGAAACGAGCAGTTCTTC.

This rearrangement joins TRBV30 to TRBJ2-3; D might be TRBD2 (5 bases). This CDR3 is 14 amino acids long. With 1 base removed from V and 2 bases from J, the gap between germline ends came to 10 bases. CDR1 GTSNPN and CDR2 SVGIG come from the germline V gene (reference sequence). This CDR3 reads CAWSEAVVTDTQYF. CDR3 bases: TGTGCCTGGAGTGAAGCGGTGGTCACAGATACGCAGTATTTT.

V and J are TRBV21-1 and TRBJ2-5; TRBD2, the D gene given by the table, was not confirmed from the DNA. TRBV21-1 represents a pseudogene. The CDR3 is 12 residues long. As DNA, the CDR3 is TGTGCCAGCAGCGCCAGCCGCGGGACCCAGTACTTC. The encoded protein is CASSASRGTQYF.

The chain couples TRBV5-6 to TRBJ1-4, with D hard to call. The length of the CDR3 is 13 residues. V lost 1 base to trimming and J lost 5 bases, with 6 bases between them. Germline V gives CDR1 SGHDT, CDR2 YYEEEE. The CDR3 sequence: CASSLHSNEKLFF. The CDR3 DNA reads as TGTGCCAGCAGCTTGCATTCCAATGAAAAACTGTTTTTT. The entire variable domain, with the rest obtained from reference TRBV5-6 and TRBJ1-4, is as follows: DAGVTQSPTHLIKTRGQQVTLRCSPKSGHDTVSWYQQALGQGPQFIFQYYEEEERQRGNFPDRFSGHQFPNYSSELNVNALLLGDSALYLCASSLHSNEKLFFGSGTQLSVL.

The V gene is TRBV19, the J gene TRBJ2-7; a weak D match, TRBD1 (5 bases). CDR1 is LNHDA and CDR2 is SQIVND in the germline V gene (reference sequence). The CDR3 loop spans 14 amino acids. Trimming pared 4 bases from V and 0 bases from J, leaving 10 bases between. In DNA, the CDR3 is TGTGCCAGTAGTACCACGGACATCTCCTACGAGCAGTACTTC. The encoded protein is CASSTTDISYEQYF.